This T cell receptor beta chain came from a study of PD-1 blockade in classical Hodgkin lymphoma. Generated by immunoSEQ multiplex PCR, the TCRdb table keeps only in-frame clones and is missing some. The repertoire includes approximately 22,000 clones, roughly 70% of them detected once, and 19% sits in the top ten. The CDR3 has 13 amino acids. After removal of 7 bases from V and 9 bases from J, the junction contained 12 bases not matched to a gene. Per germline, CDR1 MGHDK and CDR2 SYGVNS. Indicated time point: cycle 4 day 1 (C4D1), after five to seven weeks of nivolumab. Every patient had relapsed following autologous stem cell transplantation, and cohorts differed in brentuximab vedotin exposure.

This specimen was peripheral blood mononuclear cells (PBMCs), taken before the fourth cycle of nivolumab. This TCR was sampled from a human donor with classical Hodgkin lymphoma. J is TRBJ2-7 and V is TRBV25-1; 7 positions match TRBD1. CDR3: CASTPQGVGGQYF. CDR3 DNA sequence: TGTGCCAGCACCCCCCAGGGGGTCGGCGGGCAGTACTTC.